These T cell receptor beta chains were read from a single sample in a study of blood T cell repertoires in COVID-19. The assay was immunoSEQ multiplex PCR, and TCRdb's table has in-frame clones only and misses some. The repertoire holds 200,000 to 250,000 clones, with less than 90% as singletons. What was sequenced was peripheral blood. The receptors derive from a woman aged 55-70 years who had recovered from COVID-19. Both conserved end residues are trimmed from each CDR3. The D gene is left open where the match is weak. Some rows have no size entry. The others give once, few or many, or a class for an expanded clone.

J gene | D gene | clone size | V gene | CDR3 protein
TRBJ2-7 | - | - | TRBV10-1 | ASSSSSYEQY
TRBJ1-2 | TRBD1 | - | TRBV11-2 | ASSSIVRPGQTHGYT
TRBJ1-5 | TRBD1 | few | TRBV6-6 | ASSYQGGSNQPQH
TRBJ2-7 | - | - | TRBV7-2 | ASSLDTGFSYEQY
TRBJ2-1 | TRBD2 | - | TRBV7-2 | ASSDIGRGAYNEQF
TRBJ2-7 | TRBD1 | - | TRBV3-1/TRBV3-2 | ASSTGQGPYEQY
TRBJ1-5 | - | - | TRBV12-5 | ASGPGGGRSNQPQH
TRBJ2-3 | - | - | TRBV15 | ATSRGGRGNTDTQY
TRBJ1-4 | TRBD1 | once | TRBV25-1 | ASSEPGQVDEKLF
TRBJ2-5 | - | once | TRBV19 | ASSWATQLQETQY
TRBJ2-7 | - | once | TRBV5-1 | ASSLVQGNNEQY
TRBJ2-5 | TRBD1 | few | TRBV5-6 | ASSSGTGGETQY
TRBJ2-1 | - | - | TRBV4-3 | ASSQETGSNEQF
TRBJ2-5 | TRBD1 | - | TRBV2 | ASSESTGEETQY
TRBJ2-5 | TRBD1 | - | TRBV18 | ASSRQTGGQETQY
TRBJ1-1 | - | few | TRBV6-5 | ASSRISGAGTEAF
TRBJ2-1 | TRBD1 | - | TRBV2 | ASSLTGQGANEQF
TRBJ2-3 | - | - | TRBV4-1 | ASSPSGVPPDTQY
TRBJ1-6 | TRBD1 | - | TRBV5-1 | ASSAGQGGTSYNSPLH
TRBJ1-2 | - | - | TRBV6-5 | ASSYPIQVESYGYT
TRBJ2-1 | TRBD2 | - | TRBV29-1 | SVPAGATYNEQF
TRBJ1-4 | TRBD1 | - | TRBV9 | ASSVGGQGLHEKLF
TRBJ2-3 | TRBD2 | - | TRBV7-9 | ASSLKRLAGATDTQY
TRBJ1-6 | - | once | TRBV30 | AWNVAQLYNSPLH
TRBJ1-5 | - | - | TRBV18 | ASSPPSTGDNQPQH
TRBJ1-1 | TRBD1 | - | TRBV6-5 | ASSRRQGAPTEAF
TRBJ1-5 | - | - | TRBV2 | ASSGTQYSNQPQH
TRBJ2-6 | TRBD1 | - | TRBV5-1 | ASSLGQGVFGSGANVLT
TRBJ2-1 | - | - | TRBV5-1 | ASSLSGGYNEQF
TRBJ2-1 | - | - | TRBV7-7 | ASSLDTARPYNEQF
TRBJ2-7 | - | - | TRBV10-3 | AISGGVSSYEQY
TRBJ1-1 | TRBD1 | - | TRBV5-6 | ASSLVGQGALRTEAF
TRBJ2-1 | - | - | TRBV11-2 | ASSDLEGGAYNEQF
TRBJ2-3 | TRBD2 | - | TRBV7-2 | ASRLGLGTDTQY
TRBJ2-2 | TRBD1 | - | TRBV5-6 | ASSLGTGGTGELF
TRBJ1-2 | - | - | TRBV30 | AWSALRSNYGYT
TRBJ1-2 | TRBD1 | - | TRBV7-3 | ASSFSGGNGYT
TRBJ1-3 | - | once | TRBV7-9 | ASSPLRGAGNTIY
TRBJ2-7 | TRBD2 | - | TRBV2 | ASRRRGVPYEQY
TRBJ2-7 | TRBD1 | - | TRBV9 | ASSGGQGDPYEQY
TRBJ1-1 | - | - | TRBV5-1 | ASSFQGNTEAF
TRBJ2-7 | TRBD1 | - | TRBV2 | ASSGQGYEQY
TRBJ2-7 | - | - | TRBV27 | ASSNSHSSYEQY
TRBJ1-2 | TRBD1 | - | TRBV7-2 | ASSQATGTGVPGYT
TRBJ1-1 | TRBD1 | few | TRBV2 | ASQQGAGTEAF
TRBJ2-7 | - | - | TRBV5-1 | ASSVTIQQGREQY
TRBJ1-2 | - | once | TRBV5-4 | ASSKLGGYT
TRBJ1-1 | - | few | TRBV2 | ASSGETGTEAF
TRBJ1-3 | - | - | TRBV19 | ASSPDISGNTIY
TRBJ2-1 | TRBD2 | - | TRBV27 | ASSSVPGLAGGKAFNEQF
TRBJ2-7 | TRBD2 | - | TRBV9 | ASSVGFSGGAYEQY
TRBJ2-6 | - | - | TRBV7-8 | ASSLARGVGANVLT